This is a list of T cell receptor beta chains from one sample in a study of control samples from healthy donors and cancer patients. Measured with immunoSEQ multiplex PCR; TCRdb has only the in-frame clones, and not every one. The sample shows roughly 24,000 clones, 75% to 90% of them seen only once. The sequenced material came from PBMCs. The receptors originated from a man aged 55-75 years with colorectal cancer. Each CDR3 is given with its conserved first and last residue. The D gene is left open where the match is weak. Expanded clones are given a class, and other clones once, few, many or no size at all.

>TRBV6-5|.|TRBJ1-5|once
TGTGCCAGCAGCACCGGCATTTATAGCAATCAGCCCCAGCATTTT
CASSTGIYSNQPQHF
>TRBV5-1|.|TRBJ2-7|.
TGCGCCAGCACTCCGACAGGTTCCTACGAGCAGTACTTC
CASTPTGSYEQYF
>TRBV19|TRBD1|TRBJ1-2|.
TGTGCCAGTACGAGTAGGGACAGGGGGCTCTACCATGGCTACACCTTC
CASTSRDRGLYHGYTF
>TRBV7-2|.|TRBJ1-2|.
TGTGCCAGCAGCTATCACTTTTTAACAGGGAAGAGGGGAAGTGGCTACACCTTC
CASSYHFLTGKRGSGYTF
>TRBV5-5|.|TRBJ2-7|.
TGTGCCAGCAGCACCGATCAGGGAGGTCCCACCTACGAGCAGTACTTC
CASSTDQGGPTYEQYF
>TRBV9|TRBD1|TRBJ1-1|.
TGTGCCAGCAGCCCCCGGGGACAGGGGTTTAACACTGAAGCTTTCTTT
CASSPRGQGFNTEAFF
>TRBV5-8|.|TRBJ2-7|once
TGTGCCAGCAGCTCCGACAGGACCTCCTACGAGCAGTACTTC
CASSSDRTSYEQYF
>TRBV18|.|TRBJ2-1|few
TGTGCCAGCTCACCACCAGGATGGAACAATGAGCAGTTCTTC
CASSPPGWNNEQFF
>TRBV5-1|.|TRBJ1-5|once
TGCGCCAGCAACCCTGGGGGAAGACAGCCCCAGCATTTT
CASNPGGRQPQHF
>TRBV29-1|.|TRBJ1-4|.
TGCAGCGTTGTAGGTCAGTTTAATGAAAAACTGTTTTTT
CSVVGQFNEKLFF
>TRBV5-4|.|TRBJ2-3|.
TGTGCCAGCAGCCGGTCTAGCACAGATACGCAGTATTTT
CASSRSSTDTQYF
>TRBV5-1|TRBD1|TRBJ1-2|.
TGCGCCAGCAGCCCGGACAGGGGTAATTATGGCTACACCTTC
CASSPDRGNYGYTF
>TRBV5-6|.|TRBJ2-7|.
TGTGCCAGCAGCTTGGTGGGGGGCAAGGAATCCGAGCAGTACTTC
CASSLVGGKESEQYF
>TRBV11-2|.|TRBJ2-3|.
TGTGCCAGCAGCTTAGGGAAGGGGCTTGGAAATACGCAGTATTTT
CASSLGKGLGNTQYF
>TRBV14|.|TRBJ2-4|.
TGTGCCAGCAGCCACCGGGGACTAAACATTCAGTACTTC
CASSHRGLNIQYF
>TRBV30|TRBD1|TRBJ2-2|.
TGTGCCTATGGGACAGGGGGCCAAACCGGGGAGCTGTTTTTT
CAYGTGGQTGELFF
>TRBV15|.|TRBJ2-1|hyperexpanded
TGTGCCACCAGCAGAGATCGGCAGGGTGTCGATGAGCAGTTCTTC
CATSRDRQGVDEQFF
>TRBV7-2|.|TRBJ1-5|.
TGTGCCAGCAGCAGCAGGGTAAGGGACAATCAGCCCCAGCATTTT
CASSSRVRDNQPQHF
>TRBV7-9|.|TRBJ2-7|.
TGTGCCAGCAGCCCCCCGGACACCTACGAGCAGTACTTC
CASSPPDTYEQYF
>TRBV6-2/TRBV6-3|.|TRBJ1-5|few
TGTGCCAGCAGTTACGGCGGCAGGGAGCTGAATCAGCCCCAGCATTTT
CASSYGGRELNQPQHF
>TRBV5-4|.|TRBJ2-2|.
TGTGCCAGCAGCTTGCGGACGCTGAACACCGGGGAGCTGTTTTTT
CASSLRTLNTGELFF
>TRBV5-1|.|TRBJ1-1|few
TGCGCCAGCAGCTCCGGGACACTCGAGAAAGCTTTCTTT
CASSSGTLEKAFF
>TRBV2|.|TRBJ2-7|.
TGTGCCAGCAGCCGGGACACGAACTACGAGCAGTACTTC
CASSRDTNYEQYF
>TRBV4-1|.|TRBJ1-5|.
TGCGCCAGCAGCCTACTGGGGGGGGCTGGTAGCAATCAGCCCCAGCATTTT
CASSLLGGAGSNQPQHF
>TRBV2|.|TRBJ2-2|.
TGTGCCAGCAGAGAGGACGGAAACACCGGGGAGCTGTTTTTT
CASREDGNTGELFF